This T cell receptor beta chain was recorded in a study of T cell responses to AZD1222 COVID-19 vaccine. Whole-study results and caveats: After the peak T cell response, and only then, were repertoires sampled.

Germline V lookup: CDR1 MRHNA, CDR2 SNTAGT. Trimming removed 3 bases from V and 1 base from J, with 6 bases in between. This CDR3 has 13 amino acids. To note about this clone: The antigen is unknown.

Generated by immunoSEQ multiplex PCR, the TCRdb table keeps only in-frame clones and is missing some. The table lists 93,000 or so clones, 91% of them singletons. The V gene is TRBV6-4, the J gene TRBJ1-1; the D is unclear. Specimen: peripheral blood, collected on day 0 of AZD1222 vaccination. This clonotype was obtained from an adult in good health. In DNA form, the CDR3 reads TGTGCCAGCAGTGAAACGGAGAACACTGAAGCTTTCTTT. It codes for CASSETENTEAFF.